A single T cell receptor (beta chain) is shown here with its context. Data came from immunoSEQ multiplex PCR; TCRdb stores just in-frame clones and leaves some out. The table records 100,000 to 150,000 clones, roughly 90% of them present only once. Trimming removed 0 bases from V and 4 bases from J, with 13 bases in between. Germline CDR1 SGDLS, CDR2 YYNGEE. The CDR3 spans 15 residues. The source of the sample is a study of control samples from healthy donors and cancer patients. This TCR was sampled from a man between 18 and 29 years old in good health. The sample was blood. The rearrangement uses TRBV9 and TRBJ1-1, with a tentative D call TRBD1 (6 bases). The CDR3 reads CASSVEDTGSTEAFF. DNA for the CDR3: TGTGCCAGCAGCGTAGAGGACACAGGGAGCACTGAAGCTTTCTTT.